This T cell receptor beta chain is from a study of T-cell reconstitution after alpha-beta-depleted transplantation in children. Library preparation (for TCRbeta) was performed with unique molecular identifiers. TCRdb passed the PCR reads through MiXCR, listing each CDR3 protein once. The sample lists approximately 350,000 distinct CDR3 sequences; 13% were seen once. A few counts support this clonotype. CDR1 is SGHKS, CDR2 YYEKEE, per germline (reference sequence). Trimming left V 0 bases short and J 9 bases short, with 10 bases between. The CDR3 is 14 residues long. This clonotype was sampled from a human donor who donated a stem cell graft to a child with Fanconi anemia. Source: PBMCs, taken from the stem cell graft. V gene TRBV5-5 combines with J gene TRBJ1-6; D gene unclear. DNA for the CDR3: TGTGCCAGCAGCTTGGCCGGAACTCGTTCACCCCTCCACTTT. It translates to CASSLAGTRSPLHF.